Listed below are T cell receptor beta chains from one sample, sequenced in a study of naive and memory T cell subsets. One entry per CDR3 protein results from TCRdb running MiXCR on the 5' RACE reads. The sample includes roughly 60,000 distinct CDR3 sequences, under 10% seen only once; the top ten take about 19%. The receptors derive from a female donor in good health. CDR3s include the opening cysteine and the closing phenylalanine or tryptophan. Fields, in order: J gene, V gene, clone size, D gene, CDR3 protein, CDR3 DNA. The D gene is left open where the match is weak. Clone size is given for some rows only: seen once, a few or many times, or a class if the clone is expanded.

j_call: TRBJ2-1
v_call: TRBV3-1
clone_size: many
d_call: TRBD2
cdr3_aa: CASRGLLGNEQFF
cdr3_nt: TGTGCCAGCAGGGGACTACTGGGGAATGAGCAGTTCTTC

j_call: TRBJ1-6
v_call: TRBV6-5
clone_size: few
d_call: -
cdr3_aa: CASRASGPGHSPLHF
cdr3_nt: TGTGCCAGCAGGGCCTCGGGGCCCGGCCATTCACCCCTCCACTTT

j_call: TRBJ1-1
v_call: TRBV20-1
clone_size: few
d_call: TRBD1
cdr3_aa: CSASGDRDTEAFF
cdr3_nt: TGCAGTGCTAGTGGGGACAGGGACACTGAAGCTTTCTTT

j_call: TRBJ1-2
v_call: TRBV6-5
clone_size: many
d_call: -
cdr3_aa: CASSYALGSTNYGYTF
cdr3_nt: TGTGCCAGCAGTTACGCTTTGGGGTCTACTAACTATGGCTACACCTTC

j_call: TRBJ1-5
v_call: TRBV6-5
clone_size: many
d_call: -
cdr3_aa: CASSYSGGDNQPQHF
cdr3_nt: TGTGCCAGCAGTTACTCGGGGGGAGACAATCAGCCCCAGCATTTT

j_call: TRBJ1-6
v_call: TRBV27
clone_size: many
d_call: TRBD1
cdr3_aa: CASSYGKPTGMYNSPLHF
cdr3_nt: TGTGCCAGCAGTTATGGGAAACCGACAGGGATGTATAATTCACCCCTCCACTTT

j_call: TRBJ2-5
v_call: TRBV4-1
clone_size: -
d_call: TRBD2
cdr3_aa: CASSQGGLPNAQETQYF
cdr3_nt: TGCGCCAGCAGCCAAGGGGGACTACCTAACGCCCAAGAGACCCAGTACTTC

j_call: TRBJ1-2
v_call: TRBV5-1
clone_size: -
d_call: TRBD1
cdr3_aa: CASSPGQGVHLYYGYTF
cdr3_nt: TGCGCCAGCAGCCCCGGACAGGGAGTCCACCTTTATTATGGCTACACCTTC

j_call: TRBJ2-5
v_call: TRBV24-1
clone_size: many
d_call: -
cdr3_aa: CATSLSKGTQYF
cdr3_nt: TGTGCCACCAGTCTTTCGAAGGGGACCCAGTACTTC

j_call: TRBJ1-3
v_call: TRBV12-3/TRBV12-4
clone_size: many
d_call: TRBD1
cdr3_aa: CASSTRQGALGNTIYF
cdr3_nt: TGTGCCAGCAGCACAAGACAGGGGGCCCTTGGAAACACCATATATTTT

j_call: TRBJ2-1
v_call: TRBV7-9
clone_size: many
d_call: -
cdr3_aa: CASSLFVGNYNEQFF
cdr3_nt: TGTGCCAGCAGCTTATTTGTCGGGAATTACAATGAGCAGTTCTTC